A single sample is the source of the 6 T cell receptor beta chains below, sequenced in a study of T cell repertoires in cytomegalovirus infection. No antigens are known for them. Each CDR3 protein gets one entry after TCRdb re-called the reads with MiXCR. The table shows a few hundred thousand distinct CDR3 sequences, with 40% occurring only once. Sequences were derived from cultured PBMCs, sampled from culture after CMV antigen stimulation. These receptor sequences come from a human donor in good health (CMV status not recorded). Some clones in this sample may be carry-over from other donors' samples.

The chain joins TRBV2 to TRBJ2-6; 11 nucleotides agree with TRBD2. CDR1 and CDR2 (germline): SNHLY, FYNNEI. V shed 6 bases and J 1 base; nucleotides not matched to a gene: 14. The CDR3 runs 20 residues. The CDR3 spells CASRKRASGGRRSGANVLTF. Written as DNA, the CDR3 is TGTGCCAGCAGAAAAAGGGCTAGCGGGGGGAGGCGGTCTGGGGCCAACGTCCTGACTTTC.

The chain carries TRBV7-2 and TRBJ1-1; D is possibly TRBD1 (5 bases). Trimming removed 2 bases from V and 4 bases from J, with 11 bases in between. This CDR3 comprises 14 residues. Germline V lookup: CDR1 SGHTA, CDR2 FQGNSA. The CDR3 bases are TGTGCCAGCAGCTTAAGGGGACCGCCCACTGAAGCTTTCTTT. This encodes CASSLRGPPTEAFF.

There are a few counts of this clonotype. The rearrangement links TRBV5-4 to TRBJ2-3, with 7 bases that match TRBD2. Germline CDR1 and CDR2: SGHNT and YYREEE (reference sequence). The J segment lost 3 bases and the V segment lost 5 bases, leaving 9 bases of the junction unmatched. The length of the CDR3 is 15 residues. This chain's CDR3 is CASRARGGLTDTQYF. The CDR3 bases are TGTGCCAGCAGGGCCCGGGGAGGGCTTACAGATACGCAGTATTTT.

The chain is built from TRBV28 and TRBJ2-5; TRBD2 matches 8 bases. This CDR3 is 15 amino acids long. Trimming took 7 bases from V and 3 from J; bases not matched to a gene: 10. Germline loops: CDR1 MDHEN, CDR2 SYDVKM. CDR3 coding DNA: TGTGCCAGCATCCTCAATAGCGGGGTAAAAGAGACCCAGTACTTC. Protein: CASILNSGVKETQYF.

The gene calls are TRBV6-6 and TRBJ1-5, with a weak D call TRBD1 (5 bases). The CDR3 is 14 residues long. V was clipped by 1 base and J by 3 bases, with 7 bases between them. CDR1 MNHNY and CDR2 SVGAGI come from the germline V gene (reference sequence). The DNA for the CDR3 is TGTGCCAGCAGTTACTGGGACCTCAATCAGCCCCAGCATTTT. As protein: CASSYWDLNQPQHF.

The genes are TRBV6-1 and TRBJ1-5, with TRBD1 identical over 9 bases. Per germline, CDR1 MNHNS and CDR2 SASEGT. J was trimmed by 3 bases and V by 6 bases; bases with no gene match: 3. The CDR3 totals 14 residues. CDR3 residues: CASSRDRVNQPQHF. The CDR3 DNA sequence: TGTGCCAGCAGCCGGGACAGGGTCAATCAGCCCCAGCATTTT.